This T cell receptor beta chain comes out of a study of T-cell memory formation after mild COVID-19. On the study more broadly: The two donors had largely donor-specific TCR clusters.

Regarding this clonotype: The target antigen is unknown.

The germline V gene has CDR1 SEHNR and CDR2 FQNEAQ (reference sequence). The trim removed 3 bases at V and 2 bases at J, leaving 6 bases unmatched. The CDR3 has 16 amino acids. Barcoded TCR alpha and TCR beta cDNA libraries with UMIs came from 5'RACE using constant-segment primers. Each CDR3 protein gets one entry after TCRdb re-called the 5' RACE reads with MiXCR. The sample lists under 250,000 distinct CDR3 sequences, around 10% occurring once. General study findings and limits: Cross-reactive memory seemingly joined, as some responding clones were found in pre-infection memory. CD4/CD8 balance held among clones contracting day 15 to 85, and later expanders leaned CD4+.

The chain links TRBV7-9 to TRBJ2-2, with TRBD1 identical over 7 bases. The receptor comes from a man aged 18 to 30 who had mild COVID-19 (a few samples of this study predate the infection). Cell type and time point are not known. Sequences were obtained from PBMCs or a T cell subset sorted from them (not recorded which). The CDR3 DNA follows: TGTGCCAGCAGCTTTTCTACAGGGGTTAACACCGGGGAGCTGTTTTTT. It specifies CASSFSTGVNTGELFF.